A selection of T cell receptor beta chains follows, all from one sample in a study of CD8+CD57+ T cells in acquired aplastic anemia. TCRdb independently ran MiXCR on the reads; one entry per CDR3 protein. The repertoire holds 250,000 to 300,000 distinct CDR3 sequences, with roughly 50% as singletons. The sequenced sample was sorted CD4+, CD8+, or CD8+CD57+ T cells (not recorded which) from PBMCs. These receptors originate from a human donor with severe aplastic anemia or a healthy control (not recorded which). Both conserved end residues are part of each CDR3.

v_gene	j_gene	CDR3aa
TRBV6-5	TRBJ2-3	CASSALAGGVTDTQYF
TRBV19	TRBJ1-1	CASSTPGTGRTEAFF
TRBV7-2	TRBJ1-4	CASSLSGTTNEKLFF
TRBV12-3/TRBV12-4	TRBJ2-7	CASSLEDSSYEQYF
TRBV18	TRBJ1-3	CASSPSVRGQGNTIYF
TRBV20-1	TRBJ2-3	CSAPEGGQESTDTQYF
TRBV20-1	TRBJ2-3	CSASPTSGRTDTQYF
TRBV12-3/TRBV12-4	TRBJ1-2	CASSLSGGGQFNYGYTF
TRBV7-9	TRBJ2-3	CATRTEGKTDTQYF
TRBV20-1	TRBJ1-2	CSASSAGTSNYGYTF
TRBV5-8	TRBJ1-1	CASSPGIGGTEAFF
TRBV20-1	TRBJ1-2	CSAFRDGSYGYTF
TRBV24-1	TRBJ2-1	CATSDVLAGSDEQFF
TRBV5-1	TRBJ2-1	CASSLATFGGAYNEQFF
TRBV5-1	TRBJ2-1	CASSSQLADEQFF
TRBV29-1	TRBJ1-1	CSVEGWRTKAFF
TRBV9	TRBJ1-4	CASSGEGKDRGLFF
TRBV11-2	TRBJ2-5	CASSFDRADMAQYF
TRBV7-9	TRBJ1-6	CASSPDSGYNSPLHF
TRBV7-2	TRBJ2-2	CASSYQTGPNTGELFF
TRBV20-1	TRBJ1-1	CSARDRDFEAFF
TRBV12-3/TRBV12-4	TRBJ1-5	CASSVDRGDNQPQHF
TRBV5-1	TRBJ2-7	CASSRQGMELYEQYF
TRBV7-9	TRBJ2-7	CASSFPSTGSYEQYF
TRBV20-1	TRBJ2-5	CSAPSQQETQYF
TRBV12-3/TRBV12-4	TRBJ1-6	CASSLGQVNSPLHF
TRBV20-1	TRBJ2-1	CSAREVRTGNSEQFF
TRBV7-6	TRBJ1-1	CASSFFGLGAEAFF
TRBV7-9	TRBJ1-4	CASSLAPGGMEKLFF
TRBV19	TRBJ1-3	CASSAQGGFRNTIYF
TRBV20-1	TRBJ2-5	CSARDGPGTQYF
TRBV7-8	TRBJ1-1	CASSLLTGGVMNTEAFF
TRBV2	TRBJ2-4	CASSAGLAKNIQYF
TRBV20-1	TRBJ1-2	CSASPGDSGNTF
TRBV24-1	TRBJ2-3	CATSGLQGRTDTQYF
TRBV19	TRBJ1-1	CASKRGSNTEAFF
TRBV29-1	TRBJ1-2	CSVTQGTNYGYTF
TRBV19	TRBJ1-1	CASSIWIYTVAFF
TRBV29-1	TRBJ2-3	CSVEDSYTQYF
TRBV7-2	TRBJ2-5	CASSLSGEVAQYF
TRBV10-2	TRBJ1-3	CATRADGYSGNTIYF
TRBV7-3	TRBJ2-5	CASSSPGLAGEGETQYF
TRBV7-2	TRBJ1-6	CASSQRTGGGSPLHF
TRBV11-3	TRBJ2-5	CASSLGSQEGETQYF
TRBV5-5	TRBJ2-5	CASSHDEGGETQYF